The entry that follows covers one T cell receptor (beta chain) sequence. Looked up from germline, CDR1 is SGHAT and CDR2 is FQNNGV. With 7 bases removed from V and 5 bases from J, the gap between germline ends came to 18 bases. CDR3 length: 14 residues. The data are from a study of T cell responses to AZD1222 COVID-19 vaccine. The table came from immunoSEQ multiplex PCR; TCRdb's copy has only in-frame clones and leaves some out. Seen here are about 120,000 clones, 75% to 90% observed once, and the top ten hold 1.5% to 2%. The input for sequencing was peripheral blood, taken on day 0 of AZD1222 vaccination. The receptor was derived from an adult in good health. The V and J genes are TRBV11-2 and TRBJ2-7; D is possibly TRBD1 (6 bases). The CDR3 is CASTQGSRVDEQYF. For the CDR3, the DNA is TGTGCCAGCACCCAGGGGAGTCGGGTCGACGAGCAGTACTTC. Full variable domain (remainder filled in from reference TRBV11-2 and TRBJ2-7): EAGVAQSPRYKIIEKRQSVAFWCNPISGHATLYWYQQILGQGPKLLIQFQNNGVVDDSQLPKDRFSAERLKGVDSTLKIQPAKLEDSAVYLCASTQGSRVDEQYFGPGTRLTVT.